These T cell receptor beta chains were read from a single sample in a study of identical twins. TCRdb reprocessed the 5' RACE reads with MiXCR, giving one entry per CDR3 protein. Seen here are 500,000 or so distinct CDR3 sequences, roughly an eighth observed once, and the top ten hold approximately 0.98%. The same sample was also studied in work on yellow fever vaccine responses in identical twins.

Source material: CD4+ T cells sorted from blood. All receptors derive from a woman under 30 in good health. CDR3s leave out the opening cysteine and the closing phenylalanine or tryptophan. Expanded clones get a size class; other rows say once, few or many, or leave the size out.

V gene	clone size	CDR3 protein
TRBV7-2	NA	ASSFRNLHGELF
TRBV14	NA	ASSQKGWYQETQY
TRBV20-1	many	SARSPGQGIVGYT
TRBV6-4	few	ASSDVVASGGELF
TRBV6-1	NA	ASSTVARAAEKLF
TRBV20-1	few	SAPRLLTSAPSTDTQY
TRBV5-1	many	ASSPGLDNYEQY
TRBV29-1	many	SVGSGRSNT
TRBV5-1	many	ASSFRRLSVRENTGELF
TRBV28	few	ASSSVRGQGYDEQY
TRBV11-3	NA	ASSSHPTGSPTFLAKNIQY
TRBV2	NA	ASSELEGGGSPLH
TRBV20-1	NA	SAAPGAREAF
TRBV3-1	few	ASSQDGRAEQY
TRBV6-2/TRBV6-3	many	ASCLGQKFNEQF
TRBV29-1	NA	SVRGAPNEQF
TRBV7-9	NA	ASTHRDSYNEQF
TRBV10-3	NA	AISPGSEKLF
TRBV7-9	many	ASSLSERQETQY
TRBV7-2	NA	ASSFQRGRLETQY
TRBV2	NA	ASTQQGVETQY
TRBV6-1	few	ASTGQGGAGNTIY
TRBV14	NA	ASSQYWGTQY
TRBV6-1	few	ASSQGIPEYNEQF
TRBV24-1	few	ATGKQETQY
TRBV4-1	many	ASSRQPGLELDTQY
TRBV29-1	many	SVEGRGHEDEQY
TRBV7-2	NA	ASSFQDRTNTGELF
TRBV5-6	NA	ASSFSDTMGLIQY
TRBV5-1	NA	ASSISQETQY
TRBV29-1	NA	STEITGQAF
TRBV6-5	few	ASSPGTGQF
TRBV9	few	ASSFSFTGGTDTQY
TRBV20-1	few	SARPGTSPYEQY
TRBV29-1	NA	SVDFPGVSGEQY
TRBV28	few	ASLRNNEQF
TRBV13	NA	ASSVGGRYQPQH
TRBV18	few	ASSPFEGNEQF
TRBV4-1	NA	ASSQVGWVGEKLF
TRBV28	NA	ASSMGGFTDTQY
TRBV20-1	NA	SARVTGIVAHEQY
TRBV6-1	NA	ASRPTGLETQY
TRBV7-9	NA	ASSNSGTYEQY
TRBV28	NA	ASSPPSGSMDTQY
TRBV7-9	NA	ASSANRDTSYGYT
TRBV20-1	many	SGRQGAGTDTQY
TRBV24-1	NA	ATSDPGQGRADTQY
TRBV7-6	few	ASSVRQGPSVGELF